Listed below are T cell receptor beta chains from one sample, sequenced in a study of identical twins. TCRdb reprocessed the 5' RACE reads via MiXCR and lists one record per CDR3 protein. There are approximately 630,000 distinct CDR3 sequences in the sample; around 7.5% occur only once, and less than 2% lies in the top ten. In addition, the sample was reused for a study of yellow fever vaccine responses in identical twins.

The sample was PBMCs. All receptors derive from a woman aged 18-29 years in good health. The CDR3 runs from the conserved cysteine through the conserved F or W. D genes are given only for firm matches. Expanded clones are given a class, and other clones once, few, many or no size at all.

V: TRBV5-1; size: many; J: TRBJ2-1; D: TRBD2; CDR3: CASSLGLAGSYNEQFF; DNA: TGTGCCAGCAGCTTGGGGCTAGCGGGCTCCTACAATGAGCAGTTCTTC
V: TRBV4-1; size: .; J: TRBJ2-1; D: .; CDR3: CASSQSPGVWADEQFF; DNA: TGCGCCAGCAGCCAATCCCCGGGAGTGTGGGCGGATGAGCAGTTCTTC
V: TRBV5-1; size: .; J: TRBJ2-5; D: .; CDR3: CASSSTSTGSETQYF; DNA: TGCGCCAGCAGCTCAACATCTACAGGGTCGGAGACCCAGTACTTC
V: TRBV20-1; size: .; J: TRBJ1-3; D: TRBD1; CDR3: CCARDSGQSSGNTIYF; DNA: TGCTGTGCTAGAGATTCGGGACAGAGCTCTGGAAACACCATATATTTT
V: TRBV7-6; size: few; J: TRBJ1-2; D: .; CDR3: CASSLAVESLYGYTF; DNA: TGTGCCAGCAGCTTAGCAGTAGAGTCCCTCTATGGCTACACCTTC
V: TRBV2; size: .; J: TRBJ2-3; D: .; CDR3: CASSTRLTQYF; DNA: TGTGCCAGCAGCACCAGATTGACGCAGTATTTT
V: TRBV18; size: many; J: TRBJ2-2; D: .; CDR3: CASSPTMGNTGELFF; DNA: TGTGCCAGCTCACCAACGATGGGGAACACCGGGGAGCTGTTTTTT
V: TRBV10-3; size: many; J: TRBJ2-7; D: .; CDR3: CAISGNYEQYF; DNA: TGTGCCATCAGTGGTAACTACGAGCAGTACTTC
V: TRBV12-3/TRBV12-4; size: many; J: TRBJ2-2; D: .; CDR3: CASAAGVTGELFF; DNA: TGTGCCAGCGCCGCAGGGGTCACCGGGGAGCTGTTTTTT
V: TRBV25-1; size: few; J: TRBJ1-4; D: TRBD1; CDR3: CASNRGRDEKLFF; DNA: TGTGCCAGCAACAGGGGGCGCGATGAAAAACTGTTTTTT
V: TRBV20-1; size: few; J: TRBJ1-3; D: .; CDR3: CSARDPLSGNTIYF; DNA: TGCAGTGCTAGAGACCCCCTTTCTGGAAACACCATATATTTT
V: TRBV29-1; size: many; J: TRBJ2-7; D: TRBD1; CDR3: CSVTGDTYEQYF; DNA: TGCAGCGTGACAGGGGATACCTACGAGCAGTACTTC
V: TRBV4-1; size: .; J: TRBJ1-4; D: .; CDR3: CASSQQGHANEKLFF; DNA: TGCGCCAGCAGCCAACAGGGGCACGCTAATGAAAAACTGTTTTTT
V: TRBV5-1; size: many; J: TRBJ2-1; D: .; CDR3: CASSLVGLGSYNEQFF; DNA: TGCGCCAGCAGCTTGGTGGGGTTGGGTTCCTACAATGAGCAGTTCTTC
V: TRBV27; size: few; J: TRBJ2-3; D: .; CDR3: CASTSIENTQYF; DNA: TGTGCCAGCACCTCCATAGAAAATACGCAGTATTTT
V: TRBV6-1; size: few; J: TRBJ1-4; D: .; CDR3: CASMKGWGEKLFF; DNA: TGTGCCAGCATGAAGGGGTGGGGTGAAAAACTGTTTTTT
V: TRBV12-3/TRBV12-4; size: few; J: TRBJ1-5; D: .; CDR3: CASGLTGYQPQHF; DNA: TGTGCCAGCGGGTTAACGGGGTATCAGCCCCAGCATTTT
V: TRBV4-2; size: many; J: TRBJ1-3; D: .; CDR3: CASSQDWSASGNTIYF; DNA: TGTGCCAGCAGCCAAGATTGGTCAGCCTCTGGAAACACCATATATTTT
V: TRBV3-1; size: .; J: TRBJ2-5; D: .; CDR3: CASSKRSGSSQETQYF; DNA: TGTGCCAGCAGTAAGAGAAGTGGGAGTTCCCAAGAGACCCAGTACTTC
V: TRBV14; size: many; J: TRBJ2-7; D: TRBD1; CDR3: CASRSDRGNPYEQYF; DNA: TGTGCCAGCAGATCGGACAGGGGAAATCCCTACGAGCAGTACTTC
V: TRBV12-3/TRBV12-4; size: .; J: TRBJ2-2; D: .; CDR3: CASSLRWGSNTGELFF; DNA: TGTGCCAGCAGTTTGAGGTGGGGATCGAACACCGGGGAGCTGTTTTTT
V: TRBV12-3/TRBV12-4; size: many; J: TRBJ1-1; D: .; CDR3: CASSFGGRTNTEAFF; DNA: TGTGCCAGCAGTTTCGGGGGTCGGACCAACACTGAAGCTTTCTTT
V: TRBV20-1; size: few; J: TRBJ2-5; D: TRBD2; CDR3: CSASSSGRGETQYF; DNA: TGCAGTGCTAGTTCTAGCGGGAGGGGAGAGACCCAGTACTTC
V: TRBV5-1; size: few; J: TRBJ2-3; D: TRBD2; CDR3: CASSSPGTSGETDTQYF; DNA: TGCGCCAGCAGCTCCCCCGGGACTAGCGGGGAAACAGATACGCAGTATTTT
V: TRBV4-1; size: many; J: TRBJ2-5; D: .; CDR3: CASSQAQGGLETQYF; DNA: TGCGCCAGCAGCCAAGCCCAAGGGGGACTGGAGACCCAGTACTTC
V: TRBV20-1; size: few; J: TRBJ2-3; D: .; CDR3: CSARVASVGDTQYF; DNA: TGCAGTGCTAGAGTCGCCAGCGTTGGAGATACGCAGTATTTT
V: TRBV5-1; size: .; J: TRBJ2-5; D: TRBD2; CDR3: CASSLGGLQPFGETQYF; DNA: TGCGCCAGCAGCCTGGGGGGACTACAACCCTTCGGAGAGACCCAGTACTTC
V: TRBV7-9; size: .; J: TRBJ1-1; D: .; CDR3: CASSLEEPEAFF; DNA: TGTGCCAGCAGCTTAGAGGAGCCTGAAGCTTTCTTT
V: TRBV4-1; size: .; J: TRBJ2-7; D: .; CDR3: CASSQVNSEAYEQYF; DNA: TGCGCCAGCAGCCAAGTCAATTCGGAGGCCTACGAGCAGTACTTC
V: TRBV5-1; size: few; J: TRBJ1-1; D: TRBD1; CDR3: CASSSSSQGAHTEAFF; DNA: TGCGCCAGCAGCTCCTCCTCACAGGGGGCTCACACTGAAGCTTTCTTT
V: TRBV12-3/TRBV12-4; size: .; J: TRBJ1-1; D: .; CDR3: CASRIGQTNTEAFF; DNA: TGTGCCAGCAGGATAGGACAGACGAACACTGAAGCTTTCTTT
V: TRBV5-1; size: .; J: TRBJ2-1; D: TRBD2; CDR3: CASSPGSSGSVDEQFF; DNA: TGCGCCAGCAGCCCCGGTTCTAGCGGGAGTGTGGATGAGCAGTTCTTC
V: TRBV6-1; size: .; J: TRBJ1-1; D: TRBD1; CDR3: CASSGTTGQKMNTEAFF; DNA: TGTGCCAGCAGTGGGACTACGGGACAGAAAATGAACACTGAAGCTTTCTTT
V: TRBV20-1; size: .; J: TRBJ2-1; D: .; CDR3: CSGRDRNEQFF; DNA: TGCAGTGGGCGGGATCGGAATGAGCAGTTCTTC
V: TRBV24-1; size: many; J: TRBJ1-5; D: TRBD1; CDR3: CATSDSTGQGSNQPQHF; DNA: TGTGCCACCAGTGATTCCACCGGACAGGGGAGCAATCAGCCCCAGCATTTT
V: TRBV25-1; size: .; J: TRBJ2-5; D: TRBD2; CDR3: CAAGGTSGSVGETQYF; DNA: TGTGCCGCCGGGGGAACTAGCGGGAGTGTTGGAGAGACCCAGTACTTC
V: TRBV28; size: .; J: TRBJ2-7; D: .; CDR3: CASSFERPSSYEQYF; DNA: TGTGCCAGCAGTTTTGAGCGCCCAAGCTCCTACGAGCAGTACTTC
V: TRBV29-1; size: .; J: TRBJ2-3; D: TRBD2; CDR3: CSVEDRLAGSTDTQYF; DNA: TGCAGCGTTGAAGATCGGCTAGCGGGAAGCACAGATACGCAGTATTTT
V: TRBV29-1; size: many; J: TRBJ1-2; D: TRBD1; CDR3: CSVELDRGYGYTF; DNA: TGCAGCGTTGAACTGGACAGGGGGTATGGCTACACCTTC
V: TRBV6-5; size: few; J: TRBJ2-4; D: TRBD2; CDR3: CASSYGGGAKNIQYF; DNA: TGTGCCAGCAGTTACGGCGGGGGGGCCAAAAACATTCAGTACTTC
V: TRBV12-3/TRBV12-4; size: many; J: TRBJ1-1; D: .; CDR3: CASSFFAPMNTEAFF; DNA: TGTGCCAGCAGTTTTTTTGCACCCATGAACACTGAAGCTTTCTTT
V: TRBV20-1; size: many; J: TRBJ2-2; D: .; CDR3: CSASGGPTGELFF; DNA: TGCAGTGCTAGTGGGGGGCCGACCGGGGAGCTGTTTTTT
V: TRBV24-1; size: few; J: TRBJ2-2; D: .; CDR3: CATSAPPQQPSTLRLQNTGELFF; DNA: TGTGCCACCAGTGCCCCCCCCCAGCAACCCAGTACCCTGCGGCTCCAAAACACCGGGGAGCTGTTTTTT
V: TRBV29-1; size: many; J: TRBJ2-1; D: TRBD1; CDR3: CSVEYGTGLNEQFF; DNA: TGCAGCGTTGAATATGGGACAGGGTTGAATGAGCAGTTCTTC
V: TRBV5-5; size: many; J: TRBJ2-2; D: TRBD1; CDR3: CASSPLDRGPAGELFF; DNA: TGTGCCAGCAGCCCACTGGACAGGGGGCCTGCCGGGGAGCTGTTTTTT
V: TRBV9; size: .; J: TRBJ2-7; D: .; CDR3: CASSERDKAYEQYF; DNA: TGTGCCAGCAGCGAGCGGGACAAAGCCTACGAGCAGTACTTC
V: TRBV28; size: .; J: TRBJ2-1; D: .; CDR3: CASRGTDVYNEQFF; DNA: TGTGCCAGCAGAGGGACGGATGTTTACAATGAGCAGTTCTTC
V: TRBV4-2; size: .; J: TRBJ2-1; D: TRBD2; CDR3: CASSQEGAGAFNEQFF; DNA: TGTGCCAGCAGCCAAGAAGGAGCGGGAGCTTTCAATGAGCAGTTCTTC
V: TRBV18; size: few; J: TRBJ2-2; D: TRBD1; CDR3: CASSPWGQGTTGELFF; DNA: TGTGCCAGCTCACCATGGGGACAGGGCACCACCGGGGAGCTGTTTTTT